The rows below give T cell receptor beta chains drawn from one sample of a study of cytomegalovirus exposure and HLA in healthy donors. The protocol was immunoSEQ multiplex PCR, while the TCRdb copy is restricted to in-frame clones and leaves out a portion. Found here are some 120,000 clones, approximately 77% of them singletons; the top ten hold about 1.8%. Sequences were obtained from PBMCs. Every receptor here comes from a man younger than 35 in good health and CMV-seronegative. Each CDR3 is given with its conserved first and last residue. A D gene is named only where the DNA matches it firmly. Rows may omit the clone size; those that give it use once, few, many or a size class.

d_call j_call v_call clone_size cdr3_nt cdr3_aa
TRBD1 TRBJ1-2 TRBV7-9 . TGTGCCAGCAGCTTGACAGGGGACCGGGGTGGCTACACCTTC CASSLTGDRGGYTF
. TRBJ1-6 TRBV7-8 once TGTGCCAGCAGCTCTAGCCTGACAGGAACCCTCCACTTT CASSSSLTGTLHF
. TRBJ1-6 TRBV2 . TGTGCCAGCAGTGAACCCACAGGGCGAGGATATTCACCCCTCCACTTT CASSEPTGRGYSPLHF
TRBD1 TRBJ1-2 TRBV25-1 . TGTGCCAGCAGTTTACAGGGGGCGCGGGGCGGCTACACCTTC CASSLQGARGGYTF
TRBD2 TRBJ2-5 TRBV10-3 once TGTGCCATCAGTGATTCATCCGGGGCTAGCGGGGGCCCGTACCAAGAGACCCAGTACTTC CAISDSSGASGGPYQETQYF
. TRBJ1-1 TRBV5-1 few TGCGCCAGCAGCTTGACCGCGGGAGGAAACACTGAAGCTTTCTTT CASSLTAGGNTEAFF
TRBD1 TRBJ2-7 TRBV6-6 . TGTGCCAGCAGCCCAGGGACAGCCTCCTACGAGCAGTACTTC CASSPGTASYEQYF
. TRBJ1-3 TRBV19 . TGTGCCAGTAGTATAGAGGGCCGCTCTGGAAACACCATATATTTT CASSIEGRSGNTIYF
. TRBJ2-5 TRBV7-3 . TGTGCCAGCAGCTTAACAGGAGGCTTGGAGACCCAGTACTTC CASSLTGGLETQYF
. TRBJ2-6 TRBV13 . TGTGCCAGCAGCTCACTAACCCGTTCACAGGGTCGCTCTGGGGCCAACGTCCTGACTTTC CASSSLTRSQGRSGANVLTF
. TRBJ2-7 TRBV12-5 . TGTGCTAGTGGTTTGTTTAGCTCCTACGAGCAGTACTTC CASGLFSSYEQYF
. TRBJ2-1 TRBV2 . TGTGCCAGCAGTGAACCCCAGGGGTTGAATGTATATGAGCAGTTCTTC CASSEPQGLNVYEQFF
TRBD1 TRBJ1-6 TRBV6-1 . TGTGCCAGCAGTGACGGGACAGGTTTGGCACCCCTCCACTTT CASSDGTGLAPLHF
. TRBJ1-1 TRBV18 few TGTGCCAGCTCACCAACAGTGAACACTGAAGCTTTCTTT CASSPTVNTEAFF
TRBD1 TRBJ2-7 TRBV5-1 . TGCGCCAGCAGCTCACGAATGGTCGGAGACAGGGAGAACGAGCAGTACTTC CASSSRMVGDRENEQYF
. TRBJ1-1 TRBV7-9 . TGTGCCAGCAGCCTAGGGTACGAGGGCACTGAAGCTTTCTTT CASSLGYEGTEAFF
. TRBJ2-3 TRBV19 . TGTGCCAGTAGTAGTCCGCAGACTCCTAGCACAGATACGCAGTATTTT CASSSPQTPSTDTQYF
TRBD2 TRBJ2-7 TRBV7-6 . TGTGCCAGCAGCCCCTACCCGACTAGCGGGGGGCCCTACGAGCAGTACTTC CASSPYPTSGGPYEQYF
. TRBJ1-1 TRBV12-1 . TGTGCCGAGTCTCAGGCTTTGAACACTGAAGCTTTCTTT CAESQALNTEAFF
. TRBJ2-3 TRBV6-1 . TGTGCCAGCCTCCTGTCCGGGACTAGCACAGATACGCAGTATTTT CASLLSGTSTDTQYF
TRBD2 TRBJ2-7 TRBV2 . TGTGCCAGCAGTGAACTAGCGGGGACCTACGAGCAGTACTTC CASSELAGTYEQYF
TRBD2 TRBJ2-7 TRBV15 . TGTGCCACCAGCAGAGGTGCTAGCGGGGGGGCCTACGAGCAGTACTTC CATSRGASGGAYEQYF
. TRBJ2-7 TRBV2 . TGTGCCAGCAGTGCCCAGGCGGGGACCTCCTACGAGCAGTACTTC CASSAQAGTSYEQYF
TRBD1 TRBJ2-7 TRBV4-1 . TGCGCCAGCAGCCAAGTGGGCGGACAGGGGGGTTGCGAGCAGTACTTC CASSQVGGQGGCEQYF
. TRBJ1-2 TRBV20-1 . TGCAGTGCTGGGGGGGACGGCTACACCTTC CSAGGDGYTF
. TRBJ1-2 TRBV10-3 . TGTGCCATCAGTGACGGATCAGGCGGCTACACCTTC CAISDGSGGYTF
. TRBJ1-2 TRBV9 . TGTGCCAGCAGCGTAGAAGGGGCAGCCTATGGCTACACCTTC CASSVEGAAYGYTF
. TRBJ1-2 TRBV2 . TGTGCCAGACAGGGTGAGAACTATGGCTACACCTTC CARQGENYGYTF
. TRBJ1-5 TRBV27 . TGTGCCAGCAGTTTTGGGGGCCTGAATCAGCCCCAGCATTTT CASSFGGLNQPQHF
TRBD1 TRBJ1-1 TRBV27 . TGTGCCAGCAGTTCAAGACAGGGGGTGAACACTGAAGCTTTCTTT CASSSRQGVNTEAFF
TRBD2 TRBJ2-3 TRBV19 . TGTGCCAGTAGTAAAGGAACGGGGGGGCCGGATACGCAGTATTTT CASSKGTGGPDTQYF
. TRBJ2-3 TRBV5-1 . TGCGCCAGCAGCTTTACGGGGGGCCGGAAAGATACGCAGTATTTT CASSFTGGRKDTQYF
. TRBJ1-3 TRBV19 . TGTGCCAGTAGTATCGGACAGCTCCACTCTGGAAACACCATATATTTT CASSIGQLHSGNTIYF
. TRBJ1-1 TRBV15 . TGTGCCACCAGCAGAGAGAAGGCGGTTGGAACTGAAGCTTTCTTT CATSREKAVGTEAFF
TRBD2 TRBJ2-3 TRBV15 . TGTGCCACCAGCTTAGGCGGGGGGAACACAGATACGCAGTATTTT CATSLGGGNTDTQYF
. TRBJ1-2 TRBV13 . TGTGCCAGCAGCTTCTACGATCGGGGGAACTATGGCTACACCTTC CASSFYDRGNYGYTF
. TRBJ1-1 TRBV11-2 . TGTGCCAGCAGCTTAGGGGAGGGGGGCTCTGAAGCTTTCTTT CASSLGEGGSEAFF
TRBD1 TRBJ1-2 TRBV19 . TGTGCCAGTAGTATGAAAGGGGGCGGTGGCTACACCTTC CASSMKGGGGYTF
TRBD2 TRBJ2-2 TRBV6-5 once TGTGCCAGCAGCCTTGTGCGGGAGGGCGGGGAGCTGTTTTTT CASSLVREGGELFF
. TRBJ1-1 TRBV5-1 . TGCGCCAGCAGCCCGCTCGCGGGGAAGACTGAAGCTTTCTTT CASSPLAGKTEAFF
. TRBJ2-1 TRBV7-3 . TGTGCCAGCAGCTTGGCAAGCGATGAGCAGTTCTTC CASSLASDEQFF
TRBD1 TRBJ1-4 TRBV6-5 . TGTGCCAGCAGTTTTGCCGGGACAGGGAATGAAAAACTGTTTTTT CASSFAGTGNEKLFF
TRBD1 TRBJ1-1 TRBV6-6 . TGTGCCAGCAGTCCAGGGGGCACTTTGAACACTGAAGCTTTCTTT CASSPGGTLNTEAFF
TRBD2 TRBJ2-7 TRBV5-1 . TGCGCCAGCAGCTCGGGGACTAGCGGGGGCTACGAGCAGTACTTC CASSSGTSGGYEQYF
. TRBJ1-4 TRBV6-5 . TGTGCCAGCAGTTTACAGCCATCACCAGCAGAAAAACTGTTTTTT CASSLQPSPAEKLFF
. TRBJ1-5 TRBV12-5 . TGTGCTAGTGGTTTGTCAGGAATCGAGCCCCAGCATTTT CASGLSGIEPQHF